This T cell receptor (beta chain) is drawn from a study of cytomegalovirus exposure and HLA in healthy donors. This CDR3 is 15 amino acids long. V was cut by 5 bases and J by 6 bases, with 19 bases left in between. Germline CDR1 MGHDK, CDR2 SYGVNS. PCR employed 60 Vbeta and 13 Jbeta primers. In the study's own analysis: In a later analysis, some 80 million unique TCR beta chains included roughly 11 million shared by two or more donors. This table comes from immunoSEQ multiplex PCR, and its TCRdb copy is limited to in-frame clones, with some not included. That table is the source of V, J and clone size, and D and trimming were worked out from the DNA. The data show 150,000 to 200,000 clones, less than 90% seen once. Comment on this clone: Its antigen remains unidentified.

Regarding the study as a whole: It was taken for granted in presence/absence analyses that sequencing depth across donors was roughly uniform.

The source is a boy between 10 and 17 years old in good health and CMV-seronegative. The J gene is TRBJ1-2, the V gene TRBV25-1; D uncertain. Input material: PBMCs. The CDR3 DNA reads TGTGCCAGCAGTCGAGGGATCGATGGTCTAGATGGCTACACCTTC. This sequence encodes CASSRGIDGLDGYTF.